Below, 11 T cell receptor beta chains from the same sample are listed, as sequenced in a study of blood T cell repertoires in COVID-19. The data were produced by immunoSEQ multiplex PCR, yet TCRdb's version contains in-frame clones alone and is incomplete. Among about 98,000 clones listed, roughly 80% were seen once. The sample was peripheral blood. These receptors came from a woman at least 80 years old with acute or convalescent COVID-19.

This chain uses TRBV5-1 with TRBJ1-1; 7 bases are shared with TRBD1. Germline CDR1 and CDR2: SGHRS and YFSETQ. J was trimmed by 7 bases and V by 0 bases; bases with no gene match: 6. The CDR3 sequence is 14 residues long. CDR3 bases: TGCGCCAGCAGCTTGGGGCAGGGGGTGGGTGAAGCTTTCTTT. It codes for CASSLGQGVGEAFF.

The chain recombines TRBV7-8 with TRBJ1-2, with TRBD1 matching 7 bases. This CDR3 comprises 14 residues. The germline V gene has CDR1 SGHVS and CDR2 FQNEAQ. Trimming took 5 bases from V and 12 from J; bases not matched to a gene: 15. CDR3 in DNA: TGTGCCAGCAGCCCCATAACCGGGACAGCCCCTAACACCTTC. Amino acid sequence: CASSPITGTAPNTF. Supplemented by reference TRBV7-8 and TRBJ1-2, the full variable domain reads GAGVSQSPRYKVAKRGQDVALRCDPISGHVSLFWYQQALGQGPEFLTYFQNEAQLDKSGLPSDRFFAERPEGSVSTLKIQRTQQEDSAVYLCASSPITGTAPNTFGSGTRLTVV.

V and J are TRBV6-1 and TRBJ1-5, with 7 nucleotides matching TRBD1. The junction had 6 bases not matched to a gene; V was cut back by 5 bases and J by 2 bases. Germline-derived CDR1 and CDR2 are MNHNS and SASEGT. This CDR3 comprises 15 residues. The CDR3 spells CASSLPGQGNQPQHF. Here the CDR3 DNA reads TGTGCCAGCAGTCTCCCCGGACAGGGCAATCAGCCCCAGCATTTT.

The chain combines TRBV5-4 with TRBJ1-1; D is uncertain. The CDR3 extends over 13 amino acids. The V gene lost 0 bases and the J gene lost 1 base, with 4 bases spanning the gap. Germline V gene data show CDR1 as SGHNT and CDR2 as YYREEE (reference sequence). CDR3 region: CASSLDTNTEAFF. CDR3 in DNA: TGTGCCAGCAGCTTGGACACGAACACTGAAGCTTTCTTT.

This sequence joins TRBV9 and TRBJ1-1, with D uncertain. The CDR3 has 14 residues. Germline V gene sequence: CDR1 SGDLS, CDR2 YYNGEE. V lost 0 bases to trimming and J lost 3 bases, with 9 bases between them. The CDR3 bases are TGTGCCAGCAGCGTAGGAGGGTTTGACACTGAAGCTTTCTTT. Translation: CASSVGGFDTEAFF. The entire variable domain, with the rest obtained from reference TRBV9 and TRBJ1-1, is as follows: DSGVTQTPKHLITATGQRVTLRCSPRSGDLSVYWYQQSLDQGLQFLIQYYNGEERAKGNILERFSAQQFPDLHSELNLSSLELGDSALYFCASSVGGFDTEAFFGQGTRLTVV.

This clone was observed a few times. The chain joins TRBV7-3 to TRBJ2-6; a possible D gene is TRBD2 (5 bases). The length of the CDR3 is 15 residues. V shed 5 bases and J shed 3 bases, with 11 bases lying between them. Germline CDR1 SGHTA, CDR2 FQGTGA. The chain's CDR3 is CASSRGAGGANVLTF. DNA of the CDR3: TGTGCCAGCAGCCGAGGTGCGGGTGGGGCCAACGTCCTGACTTTC.

This chain links TRBV10-3 with TRBJ1-2, with D tentatively TRBD1 (5 bases). Germline V CDR1 and CDR2: ENHRY, SYGVKD. Trimming stripped 2 bases from V and 7 bases from J, with 23 bases between. CDR3 length: 17 residues. The CDR3 protein is CAISEAAGRDGRVGYTF. Here the CDR3 DNA reads TGTGCCATCAGTGAGGCAGCGGGACGGGACGGTCGAGTTGGCTACACCTTC.

This rearrangement joins TRBV6-5 to TRBJ1-2; D is ambiguous. Trimming shortened V by 5 bases and J by 6 bases, and 10 bases separated the two germline ends. Germline values: CDR1 MNHEY, CDR2 SVGAGI. The CDR3 extends over 12 amino acids. CDR3 sequence (DNA): TGTGCCAGCAGTCAGCGAGGGAATGGCTACACCTTC. Translated, it gives CASSQRGNGYTF.

This clone was seen once. The chain couples TRBV4-3 to TRBJ2-1; D remains ambiguous. Germline-derived CDR1 and CDR2 are LGHNA and YSLEER. The CDR3 sequence is 13 residues long. V lost 4 bases and J lost 10, with 14 bases in between. CDR3: CASSRGGQGEQFF. CDR3 coding DNA: TGCGCCAGCAGCCGCGGCGGTCAAGGAGAGCAGTTCTTC.

The rearrangement joins TRBV28 to TRBJ1-5; D is perhaps TRBD1 (6 bases). The length of the CDR3 is 14 residues. V lost 7 bases and J 3 bases, leaving 13 bases between the germline ends. Germline V gene data show CDR1 as MDHEN and CDR2 as SYDVKM. The CDR3 here is CASTTGNLNQPQHF. CDR3 in DNA: TGTGCCAGCACAACAGGGAACCTCAATCAGCCCCAGCATTTT.

The rearrangement links TRBV18 to TRBJ1-2; TRBD1 is a possible D gene (5 bases). Trimming stripped 3 bases from V and 8 bases from J, with 13 bases between. Germline CDR1 KGHSH, CDR2 LQKENI. This CDR3 is built from 13 residues. CDR3 region: CASSPDSIGGYTF. The DNA of the CDR3 is TGTGCCAGCTCACCTGACAGTATCGGGGGCTACACCTTC.